A single sample gave rise to the 7 T cell receptor beta chains below, sequenced in a study of vaccination and CD4 T cells after COVID-19. Oncomine TCR Beta short-read sequencing was applied to DNA from cultured CD4+ T cells. TCRdb re-derived calls from the PCR reads in MiXCR, one entry per CDR3 protein. The sample shows about 7,500 distinct CDR3 sequences, roughly 36% of them seen only once. These TCRs' antigens remain unknown. Treatment here: roughly 11-day PBMC culture with coronavirus spike peptide pools or control peptides (ViraFEST assay). Before the COVID-19 pandemic (2011-2018), CD4+ T cells were obtained from the unexposed donor. The sequenced sample consisted of CD4+ T cells from blood, cultured in vitro. The receptors come from a human donor in good health.

The rearrangement uses TRBV5-3 and TRBJ2-3; a weak D match, TRBD2 (7 bases). TRBV5-3 is noted as an ORF with a role that remains uncertain. Trimming cost V 5 bases and J 4 bases, with 11 bases left between them. This CDR3 is 13 amino acids long. CDR3 sequence: CARSRGASDTQYF. The DNA for the CDR3 is TGTGCCAGAAGTCGGGGGGCCTCAGATACGCAGTATTTT.

This clonotype qualifies as medium-sized. This chain connects TRBV20-1 to TRBJ1-1; TRBD1 matches at 10 bases. The trim removed 2 bases at V and 6 bases at J, leaving 12 bases unmatched. The CDR3 is made up of 16 amino acids. CDR1 DFQATT and CDR2 SNEGSKA come from the germline V gene (reference sequence). The CDR3 nucleotides read TGCAGTGCTAGAATCCGGGACAGGGGAACGTTCGCTGAAGCTTTCTTT. This sequence encodes CSARIRDRGTFAEAFF.

In this sample, this clonotype turned up a few times. The chain uses TRBV6-1 and TRBJ1-3; TRBD1 matches 7 bases. The CDR3 is 16 amino acids. Germline V gene sequence: CDR1 MNHNS, CDR2 SASEGT. J gave up 4 bases and V 5 bases, and 11 bases lay outside the gene matches. The CDR3 DNA sequence: TGTGCCAGCAGTCCCCGAAACAGGGGTGCCGGAAACACCATATATTTT. This translates into CASSPRNRGAGNTIYF.

This clonotype is a singleton in its sample. The chain uses TRBV5-1 and TRBJ2-3; TRBD2 aligns across 9 bases. The trim removed 2 bases at V and 4 bases at J, leaving 8 bases unmatched. Per the germline V gene, CDR1 is SGHRS and CDR2 is YFSETQ. This CDR3 contains 16 residues. The CDR3 DNA reads as TGCGCCAGCAGCTTTGGGCTAGCGGGAAGGTCAGATACGCAGTATTTT. Its protein product is CASSFGLAGRSDTQYF.

The V gene is TRBV5-1, the J gene TRBJ2-3; 7 bases map to TRBD2. With 5 bases clipped from V and 3 bases from J, the junction kept 9 bases outside the gene matches. The CDR3 sequence is 15 residues long. The V gene's germline CDR1 is SGHRS and CDR2 YFSETQ. The CDR3 DNA reads TGCGCCAGCAGGCAGTGGAGGGGAGGGACAGATACGCAGTATTTT. Its protein product is CASRQWRGGTDTQYF.

The DNA for the CDR3 is TGTGCCAGCAGTTATGGTATCAATCAGCCCCAGCATTTT. As protein: CASSYGINQPQHF. The chain employs TRBV12-3 or TRBV12-4 and TRBJ1-5; D call uncertain. Trimming left V 4 bases short and J 3 bases short, with 7 bases between. CDR3 size: 13 residues.

The rearrangement uses TRBV19 and TRBJ2-7; possible D gene TRBD1, 6 bases. The CDR3 covers 15 residues. V gave up 4 bases and J gave up 0 bases, with 13 bases separating them. Germline-derived CDR1 and CDR2 are LNHDA and SQIVND (reference sequence). CDR3 sequence: CASSKDRTASYEQYF. CDR3 sequence (DNA): TGTGCCAGTAGTAAGGATAGGACAGCCTCCTACGAGCAGTACTTC.